Here is one T cell receptor beta chain with its context. In the original processing: Amplification with reference gene primers provided the estimates of nucleated cell counts. Clones were sequenced by immunoSEQ multiplex PCR, and TCRdb holds only the in-frame ones, with some missing. The DNA gave D and trimming, while V, J and clone size come from that table. The sample consists of about 180,000 clones, roughly 88% of them appearing once. There are 15 residues in the CDR3. Germline lookup yields CDR1 MDHEN and CDR2 SYDVKM. With V trimmed by 4 bases and J by 3 bases, 8 bases remained unmatched. The cohort comprised adults aged about 18 to 89 years residing in 20 to 30 US areas. These data originate in a study of blood T cell repertoires in COVID-19. Study-level information: Acute-phase and convalescent COVID-19 samples originated in the United States, Italy and Spain.

This TCR came from a woman aged 25-40 years who had recovered from COVID-19. Sequencing was done on a sample of PBMCs or T cells enriched from blood (not recorded which). J is TRBJ2-5 and V is TRBV28, with TRBD1 identical over 7 bases. CDR3 in amino acids: CASSSPQGWKETQYF. In DNA form, the CDR3 reads TGTGCCAGCAGTTCTCCACAGGGGTGGAAAGAGACCCAGTACTTC.